This T cell receptor beta chain was observed in a study of T cells in Graves' hyperthyroidism and ophthalmopathy. In its sample, this clonotype was seen a few times. Germline CDR1 and CDR2: DFQATT and SNEGSKA (reference sequence). The V end lost 3 bases, the J end lost 4 bases, and 12 bases lay between the germline ends. The CDR3 runs to 13 residues. Template material for amplifying TCR beta CDR3 regions consisted of RNA transcripts. The primer set for the first-round RT-PCR of the TCR CDR3 was HTBI. TCRdb itself ran the multiplex PCR reads through MiXCR, one entry per CDR3 protein. The data hold about 710,000 distinct CDR3 sequences, with 16% observed a single time.

Sequenced material: blood. The rearrangement uses TRBV20-1 and TRBJ2-5; tentatively, D is TRBD1 (6 bases). The clonotype originates from a man younger than 35 with Graves' hyperthyroidism. This CDR3 is CSASGQGRETQYF. DNA of the CDR3: TGCAGTGCTAGCGGGCAGGGGCGAGAGACCCAGTACTTC.